The clone carrying this T cell receptor beta chain was found a few times. This entry is derived from a study of blood T cell repertoires in COVID-19. Produced via immunoSEQ multiplex PCR; TCRdb's table is partial and in-frame only. Among 95,000 to 150,000 clones listed, around 87% were seen once. The source is a man between 50 and 59 years old with acute or convalescent COVID-19. The sample taken for sequencing was peripheral blood.

The CDR3 reads CASSSLGGYNEKLFF. CDR3 sequence (DNA): TGTGCCAGCAGCTCGCTCGGAGGGTATAATGAAAAACTGTTTTTT. J is TRBJ1-4 and V is TRBV5-8; no clear D. V shed 3 bases and J shed 4 bases, with 13 bases lying between them. The CDR3 consists of 15 residues. Per the germline V gene, CDR1 is SGHTS and CDR2 is YDEGEE. Complete variable domain (other parts from reference TRBV5-8 and TRBJ1-4): EAGVTQSPTHLIKTRGQQATLRCSPISGHTSVYWYQQALGLGLQFLLWYDEGEERNRGNFPPRFSGRQFPNYSSELNVNALELEDSALYLCASSSLGGYNEKLFFGSGTQLSVL.